The 15 T cell receptor beta chains given below trace back to one sample, sequenced in a study of lymphopenia after photon versus proton radiotherapy. Profiling relied on immunoSEQ multiplex PCR, and the TCRdb table lists in-frame clones only, not all of them. Altogether 67,000 or so clones are present, about nine tenths being singletons, with the ten largest covering roughly 10%. The sequences come from peripheral blood, collected from a patient treated with proton-based radiotherapy. The receptors were gathered from an elderly man with esophageal cancer.

This chain uses TRBV5-8 with TRBJ2-2, with 10 bases matching TRBD1. The V and J ends lost 5 bases and 5 bases, in that order; junction bases with no gene match: 6. Germline-derived CDR1 and CDR2 are SGHTS and YDEGEE. This CDR3 comprises 15 residues. The CDR3 sequence: CASRHTDRGTGELFF. For the CDR3, the DNA is TGTGCCAGCAGACACACGGACAGGGGGACCGGGGAGCTGTTTTTT.

This sequence joins TRBV11-3 and TRBJ2-1; TRBD2 agrees at 7 bases. CDR1 and CDR2 (germline): SGHNT, YENEEA. V was pared by 3 bases and J by 1 base, with 3 bases of the junction left unmatched. CDR3 length: 15 residues. This CDR3 reads CASSFGGGSYNEQFF. The DNA of the CDR3 is TGTGCCAGCAGCTTTGGCGGGGGTTCCTACAATGAGCAGTTCTTC.

This chain uses TRBV5-1 with TRBJ2-1; D call uncertain. This CDR3 comprises 16 residues. CDR1 is SGHRS, CDR2 YFSETQ, per germline. With 4 bases removed from V and 0 bases from J, the gap between germline ends came to 14 bases. The CDR3 loop reads CASSPMAMSSYNEQFF. CDR3 DNA sequence: TGCGCCAGCAGCCCTATGGCCATGAGCTCCTACAATGAGCAGTTCTTC. Full variable domain (missing parts from reference TRBV5-1 and TRBJ2-1): KAGVTQTPRYLIKTRGQQVTLSCSPISGHRSVSWYQQTPGQGLQFLFEYFSETQRNKGNFPGRFSGRQFSNSRSEMNVSTLELGDSALYLCASSPMAMSSYNEQFFGPGTRLTVL.

J is TRBJ2-1 and V is TRBV10-2, with TRBD1 identical over 8 bases. The CDR3 loop spans 16 amino acids. V was clipped by 4 bases and J by 5 bases; unmatched bases: 10. CDR1 is WSHSY, CDR2 SAAADI, per germline. DNA for the CDR3: TGCGCCAGCAGTGGTCGACAGGGGACCATTCACAATGAGCAGTTCTTC. Translated: CASSGRQGTIHNEQFF.

About this clone: This specimen includes other DNA sequences encoding the same CDR3. The V call is TRBV7-2, the J call TRBJ2-1, with D uncertain. This CDR3 is 11 amino acids long. V dropped 0 bases and J dropped 7 bases, with 1 base sitting between them. Germline V gene lookup returns CDR1 SGHTA and CDR2 FQGNSA. CDR3: CASSLANEQFF. The CDR3 bases are TGTGCCAGCAGCTTAGCGAATGAGCAGTTCTTC.

V gene TRBV10-3 combines with J gene TRBJ1-1, with D unresolved. Trimming removed 10 bases from V and 1 base from J, with 22 bases in between. The CDR3 loop spans 16 amino acids. Germline CDR1 is ENHRY and CDR2 is SYGVKD. The CDR3 DNA sequence: TGTGCCACTACGACGGGAGCCCGTCCCCAGAACACTGAAGCTTTCTTT. Translated: CATTTGARPQNTEAFF.

The chain recombines TRBV4-3 with TRBJ1-2; D remains unclear. The CDR3 is 19 residues long. V lost 0 bases, J lost 4 bases, and 24 bases lay in between. CDR1 and CDR2 (germline): LGHNA, YSLEER. The CDR3 nucleotides are TGCGCCAGCAGCCAAGAAGTTGTGGATGTGAGCGGGGTCCCCTATGGCTACACCTTC. It translates to CASSQEVVDVSGVPYGYTF.

The chain couples TRBV7-2 to TRBJ2-5; D remains unclear. Between the trimmed V and J ends, which lost 0 bases and 8 bases, there was a span of 7 bases. The CDR3 loop spans 12 amino acids. Germline V gene sequence: CDR1 SGHTA, CDR2 FQGNSA. CDR3 DNA sequence: TGTGCCAGCAGCTTAGCTCGACACACCCAGTACTTC. Translation gives CASSLARHTQYF.

The rearrangement uses TRBV11-2 and TRBJ1-4; a possible D gene is TRBD1 (6 bases). There are 14 residues in the CDR3. Trimming stripped 4 bases from V and 10 bases from J, with 16 bases between. Germline V gene sequence: CDR1 SGHAT, CDR2 FQNNGV. The CDR3 region is CASSYYLGGGKLFF. CDR3 coding DNA: TGTGCCAGCAGCTATTACTTGGGAGGGGGAAAACTGTTTTTT.

The chain combines TRBV27 with TRBJ1-3, with 7 nucleotides matching TRBD1. J was trimmed by 4 bases and V by 6 bases; bases with no gene match: 12. The CDR3 length is 16 residues. Germline V gene data show CDR1 as MNHEY and CDR2 as SMNVEV (reference sequence). In DNA form, the CDR3 reads TGTGCCAGCAGCCCAGGGGGGGGCGCGGACGGAAACACCATATATTTT. This translates into CASSPGGGADGNTIYF.

The genes are TRBV5-1 and TRBJ1-1; D remains unclear. From germline, CDR1 is SGHRS and CDR2 YFSETQ. V was clipped by 2 bases and J by 0 bases, with 5 bases between them. The CDR3 length is 13 residues. The CDR3 DNA follows: TGCGCCAGCAGCTTAGGGATGAACACTGAAGCTTTCTTT. Translated: CASSLGMNTEAFF. Drawing the rest from reference TRBV5-1 and TRBJ1-1, the complete variable domain is KAGVTQTPRYLIKTRGQQVTLSCSPISGHRSVSWYQQTPGQGLQFLFEYFSETQRNKGNFPGRFSGRQFSNSRSEMNVSTLELGDSALYLCASSLGMNTEAFFGQGTRLTVV.

CDR3 nucleotide sequence: TGCGCCAGCAGCCAAGATGCTTTGCGTGGGACGGATGGCTACACCTTC. This translates into CASSQDALRGTDGYTF. The chain uses TRBV4-1 and TRBJ1-2; D may be TRBD1 (5 bases). CDR1 MGHRA and CDR2 YSYEKL come from the germline V gene. The CDR3 covers 16 residues. Trimming cost V 0 bases and J 6 bases, with 17 bases left between them.

The CDR3 nucleotides are TGCGCCAGCAGCGCAACCGCGAGGTTGGACACTGAAGCTTTCTTT. Translated: CASSATARLDTEAFF. J is TRBJ1-1 and V is TRBV5-1, with D unclear. Germline CDR1 and CDR2: SGHRS and YFSETQ. V was cut by 4 bases and J by 3 bases, with 16 bases left in between. This CDR3 has 15 residues.

The rearrangement joins TRBV18 to TRBJ2-7, with D possibly matching TRBD2 (5 bases). V dropped 0 bases and J dropped 6 bases, with 9 bases sitting between them. Germline-derived CDR1 and CDR2 are KGHSH and LQKENI. The CDR3 extends over 13 amino acids. The CDR3 spells CASSPPSGVEQYF. CDR3 bases: TGTGCCAGCTCACCACCGTCCGGGGTCGAGCAGTACTTC.

CDR3: CASSYYRGGTEAFF. CDR3 DNA sequence: TGTGCCAGCAGTTACTACAGGGGGGGCACTGAAGCTTTCTTT. The chain is built from TRBV6-6 and TRBJ1-1; 8 nucleotides match TRBD1. Per germline, CDR1 MNHNY and CDR2 SVGAGI (reference sequence). Losses at the gene ends were 1 base for V and 4 bases for J; bases not matched to a gene: 2. The CDR3 sequence is 14 residues long.